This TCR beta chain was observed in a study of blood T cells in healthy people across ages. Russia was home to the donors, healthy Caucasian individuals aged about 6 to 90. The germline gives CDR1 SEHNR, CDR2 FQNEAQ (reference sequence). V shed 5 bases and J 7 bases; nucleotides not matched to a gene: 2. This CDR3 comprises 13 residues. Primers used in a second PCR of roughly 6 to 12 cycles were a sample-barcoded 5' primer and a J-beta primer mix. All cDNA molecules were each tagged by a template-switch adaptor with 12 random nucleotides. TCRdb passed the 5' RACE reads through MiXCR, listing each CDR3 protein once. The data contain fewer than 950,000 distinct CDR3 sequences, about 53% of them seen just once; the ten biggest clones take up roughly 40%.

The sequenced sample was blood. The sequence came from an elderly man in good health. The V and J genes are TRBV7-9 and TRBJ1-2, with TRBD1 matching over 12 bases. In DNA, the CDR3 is TGTGCCAGCAGCCTGGGACAGGGGGCTGGCTACACCTTC. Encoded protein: CASSLGQGAGYTF.